This TCR beta chain was retrieved from a study of Tregs in tolerant kidney transplant recipients. The J segment lost 4 bases and the V segment lost 5 bases, leaving 8 bases of the junction unmatched. CDR3 length equals 15 residues. The germline CDR1 and CDR2 sequences are MNHNS and SASEGT. Study conclusions and caveats: The small number of patients limits these findings pending further validation.

To note about this clone: What it binds is unknown.

Sequenced by immunoSEQ multiplex PCR; TCRdb stores in-frame clones only, minus some. The sample shows about 78,000 clones, approximately 90% of them seen only once. The V call is TRBV6-1, the J call TRBJ1-3; 7 positions agree with TRBD1. This TCR derives from a human donor who received a combined kidney and bone marrow transplant. The input for sequencing was Tregs from blood, taken before the transplant. The CDR3 DNA reads as TGTGCCAGCAGTCCATCGCAGGGGGGAGGAAACACCATATATTTT. This translates into CASSPSQGGGNTIYF.